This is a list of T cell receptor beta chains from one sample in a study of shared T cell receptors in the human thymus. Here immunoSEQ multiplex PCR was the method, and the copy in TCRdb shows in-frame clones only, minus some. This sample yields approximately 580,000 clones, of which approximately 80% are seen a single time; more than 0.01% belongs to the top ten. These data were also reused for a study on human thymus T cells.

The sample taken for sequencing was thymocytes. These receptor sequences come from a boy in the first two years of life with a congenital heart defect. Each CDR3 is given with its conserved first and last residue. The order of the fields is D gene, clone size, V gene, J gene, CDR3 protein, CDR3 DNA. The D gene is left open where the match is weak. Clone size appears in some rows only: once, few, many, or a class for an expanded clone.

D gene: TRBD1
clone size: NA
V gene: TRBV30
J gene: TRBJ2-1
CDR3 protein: CAWSLGTGGDEQFF
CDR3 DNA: TGTGCCTGGAGTTTGGGGACAGGGGGCGATGAGCAGTTCTTC

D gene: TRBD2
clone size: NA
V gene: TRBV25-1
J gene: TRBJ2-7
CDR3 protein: CASSEYGSGKFYEQYF
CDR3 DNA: TGTGCCAGCAGTGAATATGGTAGCGGGAAGTTTTACGAGCAGTACTTC

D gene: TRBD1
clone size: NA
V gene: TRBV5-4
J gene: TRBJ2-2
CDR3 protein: CASSLAFQQGSNTGELFF
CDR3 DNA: TGTGCCAGCAGCTTGGCGTTCCAACAGGGGTCCAACACCGGGGAGCTGTTTTTT

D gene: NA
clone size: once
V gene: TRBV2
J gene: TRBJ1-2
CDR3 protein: CASSEGNRDDYGYTF
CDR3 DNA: TGTGCCAGCAGTGAAGGGAACAGGGATGACTATGGCTACACCTTC

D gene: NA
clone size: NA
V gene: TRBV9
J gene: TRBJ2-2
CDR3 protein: CASSVAPGNTGELFF
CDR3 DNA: TGTGCCAGCAGCGTAGCTCCAGGGAACACCGGGGAGCTGTTTTTT

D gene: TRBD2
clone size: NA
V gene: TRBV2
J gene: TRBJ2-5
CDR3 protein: CASSVRRGSSGGGPQETQYF
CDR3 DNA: TGTGCCAGCAGTGTAAGGCGGGGCTCTAGCGGGGGGGGGCCCCAAGAGACCCAGTACTTC

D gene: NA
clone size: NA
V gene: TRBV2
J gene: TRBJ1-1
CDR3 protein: CASRSGEYTEAFF
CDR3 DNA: TGTGCCAGTCGTTCGGGGGAGTACACTGAAGCTTTCTTT

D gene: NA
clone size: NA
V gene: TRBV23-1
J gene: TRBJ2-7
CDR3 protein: CASTEGSYEQYF
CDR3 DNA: TGCGCCAGCACGGAGGGCTCCTACGAGCAGTACTTC

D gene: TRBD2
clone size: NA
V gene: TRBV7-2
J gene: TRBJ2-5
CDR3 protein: CASSLVALAGGAHYF
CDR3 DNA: TGTGCCAGCAGCTTAGTGGCACTAGCGGGAGGGGCCCACTACTTC

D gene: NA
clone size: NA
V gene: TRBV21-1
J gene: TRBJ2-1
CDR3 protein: CASSPFRREPSNEQFF
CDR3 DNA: TGTGCCAGCAGCCCCTTCAGGCGGGAGCCGAGTAATGAGCAGTTCTTC

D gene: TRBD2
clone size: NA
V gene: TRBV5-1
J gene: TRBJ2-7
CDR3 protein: CASSPAGREEGGVKYEQYF
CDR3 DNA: TGCGCCAGCAGCCCTGCGGGGAGGGAGGAGGGCGGAGTTAAGTACGAGCAGTACTTC

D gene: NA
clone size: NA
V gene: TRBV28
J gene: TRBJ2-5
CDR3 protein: CASSLTVYGGSETQYF
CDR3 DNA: TGTGCCAGCAGTCTTACCGTTTACGGGGGATCGGAGACCCAGTACTTC

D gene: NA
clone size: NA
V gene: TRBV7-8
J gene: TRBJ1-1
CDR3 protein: CASSQRLTGEAFF
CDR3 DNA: TGTGCCAGCAGCCAGCGGTTGACAGGCGAAGCTTTCTTT

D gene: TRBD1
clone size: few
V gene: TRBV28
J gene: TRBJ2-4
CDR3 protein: CASSSDTRGRKGLAKNIQYF
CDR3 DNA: TGTGCCAGCAGTTCAGACACCAGGGGGCGCAAGGGCCTCGCCAAAAACATTCAGTACTTC

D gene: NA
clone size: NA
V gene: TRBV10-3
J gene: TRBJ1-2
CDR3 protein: CAISESWRSYGYTF
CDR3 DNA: TGTGCCATCAGTGAAAGTTGGAGGAGCTATGGCTACACCTTC

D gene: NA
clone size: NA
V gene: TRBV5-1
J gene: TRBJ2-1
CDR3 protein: CASSPEGARADYNEQFF
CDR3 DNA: TGCGCCAGCAGCCCGGAGGGGGCTAGAGCGGACTACAATGAGCAGTTCTTC

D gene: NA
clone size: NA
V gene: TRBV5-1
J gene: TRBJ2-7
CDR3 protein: CASSAQTRATYEQYF
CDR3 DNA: TGCGCCAGCAGCGCCCAAACTAGGGCCACCTACGAGCAGTACTTC